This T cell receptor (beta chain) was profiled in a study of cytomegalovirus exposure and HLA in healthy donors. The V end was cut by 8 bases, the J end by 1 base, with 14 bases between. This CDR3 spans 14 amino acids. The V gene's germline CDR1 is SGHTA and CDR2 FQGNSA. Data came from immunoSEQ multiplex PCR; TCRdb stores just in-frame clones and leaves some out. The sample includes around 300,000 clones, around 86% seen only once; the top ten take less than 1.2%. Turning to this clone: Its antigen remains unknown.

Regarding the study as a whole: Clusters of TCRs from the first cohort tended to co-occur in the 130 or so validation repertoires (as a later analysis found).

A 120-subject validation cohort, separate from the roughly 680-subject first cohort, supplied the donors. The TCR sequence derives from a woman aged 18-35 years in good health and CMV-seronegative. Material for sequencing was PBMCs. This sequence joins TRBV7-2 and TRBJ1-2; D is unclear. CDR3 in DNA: TGTGCCAGCGGCAACGCGGCCGGTAACTATGGCTACACCTTC. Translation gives CASGNAAGNYGYTF.